The T cell receptor beta chain described here comes from a study of blood T cell repertoires in COVID-19. The wider study: COVID-19 samples collected from the United States, Italy and Spain covered acute and convalescent phases. Nucleic acid was either cDNA or gDNA, and it came from T cells, B-cell-depleted T cells, or PBMCs.

As handled by the study authors: Quantification of nucleated cells was approximated via reference gene primer amplification. Sequenced by immunoSEQ multiplex PCR; TCRdb stores in-frame clones only, minus some. The V and J calls and clone size are taken from that table; D and trimming were inferred from the DNA. The sample records roughly 250,000 clones, 65% to 90% being singletons. Only a few counts were recorded for this clone. The CDR3 has 15 amino acids. Trimming at V came to 2 bases and at J to 5 bases, leaving 6 bases not matched to a gene. Germline values: CDR1 SGHRS, CDR2 YFSETQ. The chain joins TRBV5-1 to TRBJ2-2; TRBD1 matches at 7 bases. The receptor was isolated from a woman of 80 years or more with active or convalescent COVID-19. The sample taken for sequencing was peripheral blood. The CDR3: CASSFETGMTGELFF. Here the CDR3 DNA reads TGCGCCAGCAGCTTCGAGACAGGGATGACCGGGGAGCTGTTTTTT.